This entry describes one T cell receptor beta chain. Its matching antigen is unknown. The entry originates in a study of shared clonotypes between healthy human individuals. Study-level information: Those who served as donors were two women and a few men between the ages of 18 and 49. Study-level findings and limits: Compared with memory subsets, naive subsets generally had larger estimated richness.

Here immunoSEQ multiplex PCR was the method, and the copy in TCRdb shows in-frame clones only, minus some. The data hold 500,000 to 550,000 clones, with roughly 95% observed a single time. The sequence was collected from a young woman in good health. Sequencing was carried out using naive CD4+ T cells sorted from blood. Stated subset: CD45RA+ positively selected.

In nucleotides, the CDR3 is TGTGCCAGCTCACCACCCGGGTTGGACAATTCCTATGGCTACACCTTC. It translates to CASSPPGLDNSYGYTF. J is TRBJ1-2 and V is TRBV18, with D possibly being TRBD1 (5 bases). The germline V and J ends were trimmed by 0 bases and 4 bases, with 15 bases remaining between them. Germline V CDR1 and CDR2: KGHSH, LQKENI. The CDR3 has 16 amino acids.